This is a list of T cell receptor beta chains from one sample in a study of beta chain features in type 1 diabetes. Assay: immunoSEQ multiplex PCR; the TCRdb copy retains only in-frame clones and omits some. The table records 250,000 to 350,000 clones, about 15% of them present only once. Sequencing was performed on naive CD4+ T cells from blood. Every receptor here comes from a man younger than 30 with type 1 diabetes. Each CDR3 is given with its conserved first and last residue. The D gene is left open where the match is weak. Size is stated for part of the rows, as once, few or many counts, or as a class when the clone is expanded.

d_gene,v_gene,j_gene,len,abundance,CDR3aa,CDR3nt
TRBD1,TRBV5-6,TRBJ1-4,14,NA,CASSSGTAVEKLFF,TGTGCCAGCAGCTCCGGGACAGCGGTTGAAAAACTGTTTTTT
TRBD1,TRBV18,TRBJ2-7,14,few,CASSPPGQRYEQYF,TGTGCCAGCTCACCACCGGGACAGAGATACGAGCAGTACTTC
TRBD1,TRBV19,TRBJ1-6,19,NA,CASSLDGPVKTGEHSPLHF,TGTGCCAGTAGTCTAGACGGGCCTGTAAAAACAGGGGAGCATTCACCCCTCCACTTT
NA,TRBV14,TRBJ1-1,12,few,CASREAEGTAFF,TGTGCCAGCAGAGAAGCGGAGGGTACAGCTTTCTTT
TRBD1,TRBV30,TRBJ2-5,15,NA,CAWSVGRGRLETQYF,TGTGCCTGGAGTGTCGGCAGGGGGCGCCTGGAGACCCAGTACTTC
NA,TRBV28,TRBJ2-1,15,few,CASSLLGTTGGEQFF,TGTGCCAGCAGTTTATTGGGGACCACCGGGGGTGAGCAGTTCTTC
NA,TRBV29-1,TRBJ1-2,12,NA,CSVDEVYYGYTF,TGCAGCGTTGACGAGGTGTACTATGGCTACACCTTC
NA,TRBV18,TRBJ1-2,16,NA,CASSVSPFTANYGYTF,TGTGCCAGCTCCGTATCACCCTTTACAGCTAACTATGGCTACACCTTC
NA,TRBV7-2,TRBJ2-3,11,few,CASTSNRGKYF,TGTGCCAGCACCTCTAACCGGGGGAAGTATTTT
NA,TRBV18,TRBJ1-2,12,few,CASSPGTSGYTF,TGTGCCAGCTCACCAGGGACATCCGGCTACACCTTC
NA,TRBV5-1,TRBJ2-5,16,NA,CASSLVARENQETQYF,TGCGCCAGCAGCTTGGTCGCGCGGGAAAACCAAGAGACCCAGTACTTC
TRBD1,TRBV29-1,TRBJ2-1,18,NA,CSVHHRGGRDRGFYEQFF,TGCAGCGTTCACCATAGGGGGGGCCGGGACAGGGGGTTCTATGAGCAGTTCTTC
NA,TRBV29-1,TRBJ2-7,14,few,CSASGTGGSYEQYF,TGCAGCGCTTCCGGGACTGGCGGCTCCTACGAGCAGTACTTC
NA,TRBV5-4,TRBJ2-7,13,NA,CASSQDIGREQYF,TGCGCCAGCAGCCAAGATATAGGGAGAGAGCAGTACTTC
NA,TRBV2,TRBJ1-5,15,NA,CASSPGSMGNQPQHF,TGTGCCAGCAGCCCAGGGTCGATGGGCAATCAGCCCCAGCATTTT
NA,TRBV12-5,TRBJ1-1,14,NA,CASGLNRENTEAFF,TGTGCTAGTGGTTTGAACAGGGAGAACACTGAAGCTTTCTTT
NA,TRBV29-1,TRBJ1-1,14,NA,CSVEGRLGNTEAFF,TGCAGCGTTGAAGGCAGGTTGGGGAACACTGAAGCTTTCTTT
NA,TRBV4-1,TRBJ1-1,15,few,CASSQEGVFYATSWF,TGCGCCAGCAGCCAAGAAGGAGTGTTCTATGCTACGTCGTGGTTT
NA,TRBV4-1,TRBJ2-5,17,NA,CASSRAPPVPRQETQYF,TGCGCCAGCAGCCGCGCACCCCCGGTTCCTCGCCAAGAGACCCAGTACTTC
NA,TRBV7-2,TRBJ2-3,15,few,CASSFQWGSTDTQYF,TGTGCCAGCAGCTTCCAATGGGGCAGCACAGATACGCAGTATTTT
TRBD1,TRBV5-1,TRBJ1-2,13,NA,CASSSGQGEGYTF,TGCGCCAGCAGCTCGGGACAGGGGGAAGGCTACACCTTC
TRBD2,TRBV25-1,TRBJ2-7,13,NA,CASSVAGSYEQYF,TGTGCCAGCAGTGTAGCGGGGAGCTACGAGCAGTACTTC
NA,TRBV5-6,TRBJ2-3,14,NA,CASSFGRTGDTQYF,TGTGCCAGCAGCTTTGGGAGGACTGGGGATACGCAGTATTTT
NA,TRBV6-6,TRBJ2-2,15,NA,CASSLGGANTGELFF,TGTGCCAGCAGTTTAGGAGGGGCGAACACCGGGGAGCTGTTTTTT
TRBD2,TRBV30,TRBJ2-1,17,NA,CAWTNPSLAGGYNEQFF,TGTGCCTGGACGAATCCCTCCCTAGCGGGAGGGTACAATGAGCAGTTCTTC
NA,TRBV6-5,TRBJ2-1,12,NA,CASSLPGGRQFF,TGTGCCAGCAGTTTGCCCGGGGGGCGGCAGTTCTTC
TRBD2,TRBV30,TRBJ2-5,14,NA,CAWRLAGAKETQYF,TGTGCCTGGAGGTTAGCGGGGGCTAAGGAGACCCAGTACTTC
TRBD1,TRBV10-3,TRBJ1-2,13,few,CAIREGQVGGYTF,TGTGCCATCAGGGAGGGACAGGTTGGGGGCTACACCTTC
NA,TRBV28,TRBJ2-7,14,few,CASRPQGGSYEQYF,TGTGCCAGCAGGCCACAGGGAGGGTCCTACGAGCAGTACTTC
NA,TRBV6-6,TRBJ1-6,15,NA,CASSYGAGSNSPLHF,TGTGCCAGCAGTTATGGGGCCGGGAGTAATTCACCCCTCCACTTT
NA,TRBV28,TRBJ1-4,14,NA,CASSSGIYNEKLFF,TGTGCCAGCAGTTCCGGGATATATAATGAAAAACTGTTTTTT
NA,TRBV7-6,TRBJ2-2,13,few,CASSLSSAGELFF,TGTGCCAGCAGCTTGTCCTCCGCCGGGGAGCTGTTTTTT
NA,TRBV23-1,TRBJ1-1,15,few,CASSHPNSTEEEAFF,TGCGCCAGCAGTCATCCGAACTCCACTGAGGAAGAAGCTTTCTTT
TRBD1,TRBV7-9,TRBJ2-3,16,NA,CASSLAQGAVADTQYF,TGTGCCAGCAGCTTAGCCCAGGGGGCGGTCGCAGATACGCAGTATTTT
TRBD1,TRBV19,TRBJ1-5,16,NA,CASSRHGTGAAQPQHF,TGTGCCAGTAGTCGACACGGGACAGGGGCCGCTCAGCCCCAGCATTTT
TRBD2,TRBV18,TRBJ2-7,14,few,CASSPAGGPREQYF,TGTGCCAGCTCACCAGCGGGAGGGCCGCGAGAGCAGTACTTC
NA,TRBV9,TRBJ1-6,15,few,CASSVAQRGNSPLHF,TGTGCCAGCAGCGTAGCCCAACGTGGCAATTCACCCCTCCACTTT
TRBD1,TRBV5-1,TRBJ2-1,15,NA,CASTLKMDRGNEQFF,TGCGCCAGCACCCTTAAAATGGACAGGGGGAATGAGCAGTTCTTC
TRBD2,TRBV7-2,TRBJ2-3,15,NA,CASSKGLAATDTQYF,TGTGCCAGCAGCAAGGGACTAGCAGCTACAGATACGCAGTATTTT
NA,TRBV7-2,TRBJ2-3,15,NA,CASSLVGQTTDTQYF,TGTGCCAGCAGCTTAGTGGGGCAGACCACAGATACGCAGTATTTT
NA,TRBV21-1,TRBJ2-5,20,NA,CASSKGPVCRGRALQETQYF,TGTGCCAGCAGCAAAGGACCCGTCTGTAGGGGGAGGGCCCTTCAAGAGACCCAGTACTTC
TRBD2,TRBV7-9,TRBJ2-7,14,NA,CASSFSGSPREQYF,TGTGCCAGCAGCTTTAGCGGGAGTCCAAGGGAGCAGTACTTC
TRBD2,TRBV2,TRBJ2-1,15,NA,CASSVVAGVSREQFF,TGTGCCAGCAGTGTGGTAGCGGGAGTATCTCGGGAGCAGTTCTTC
TRBD1,TRBV13,TRBJ1-2,14,few,CASSLGQGDYGYTF,TGTGCCAGCAGCTTAGGTCAGGGGGACTATGGCTACACCTTC